This T cell receptor beta chain derives from a study of T cell repertoires in cytomegalovirus infection. Study-wide context: Signatures in public TCR beta sequences pointed to both CMV infection and matching HLA type. Study conclusions and caveats: Accumulated public TCR beta family frequency recognized individuals carrying CMV together with the relevant HLA. CMV-specific TCR beta clonotypes restricted by HLA-C were the ones dominating the ex vivo response.

This clonotype has ten or more counts. Antigen: not known. TCRdb re-analysed the reads in MiXCR, keeping a single row per CDR3 protein. The data show 300,000 to 400,000 distinct CDR3 sequences, with less than 20% seen just once and around 10% held by the top ten. The germline V and J ends were trimmed by 6 bases and 0 bases, with 9 bases remaining between them. The CDR3 length is 14 residues. Germline CDR1 LNHDA, CDR2 SQIVND (reference sequence). Material for sequencing was PBMCs. The origin of this receptor is a human donor in good health (CMV status not recorded). Some clones in this sample may be carry-over from other donors' samples. The J gene is TRBJ2-1, the V gene TRBV19; D not resolved. CDR3 protein: CASRAESSYNEQFF. Here the CDR3 DNA reads TGTGCCAGTAGGGCAGAGAGCTCCTACAATGAGCAGTTCTTC.